The 32 T cell receptor beta chains listed next were all sequenced from one sample in a study of T cells after yellow fever vaccination (dated by TCRdb to the late 2010s). Per the publication, the treatment or condition label means: live attenuated yellow fever vaccine strain. Libraries were constructed by 5' RACE. The sequencing machine was an Illumina HiSeq 2500. The public reads were reprocessed in TCRdb via fastp at Q25 and MiXCR, keeping in-frame beta chains. Every CDR3 protein is listed once, alongside the most common genes and DNA of its rows. Present in this sample are some 500,000 distinct CDR3 sequences, around an eighth of which were seen just once. The ten largest clones capture roughly an eighth of the sample. The sequencing here drew on PBMCs, taken on the day of the yellow fever booster vaccination. The receptors stem from a man aged 30 to 45 who received the YFV17D yellow fever vaccine.

This rearrangement joins TRBV12-3 or TRBV12-4 to TRBJ2-7, with D uncertain. Deletions cut 2 bases from V and 5 bases from J, with 16 bases between. The CDR3 is 15 amino acids. CDR3 protein: CASSLTSPLGDEQYF. CDR3 nucleotide sequence: TGTGCCAGCAGTTTAACAAGTCCCTTGGGTGACGAGCAGTACTTC.

CDR3 in amino acids: CSVPPGPKNNEQFF. DNA of the CDR3: TGCAGCGTCCCCCCCGGGCCAAAAAACAATGAGCAGTTCTTC. The V and J genes are TRBV29-1 and TRBJ2-1, with unresolved D. The ends were cut back, 6 bases at V and 5 bases at J, with 17 bases in the middle. Germline assignment: CDR1 SQVTM and CDR2 ANQGSEA. The CDR3 sequence is 14 residues long.

In this sample, this clonotype turned up a few times. The chain employs TRBV13 and TRBJ2-5, with 8 bases identical to TRBD2. CDR3 length: 15 residues. Germline V lookup: CDR1 PRHDT, CDR2 FYEKMQ (reference sequence). The V gene end was trimmed by 2 bases and the J gene end by 5 bases; junction bases not matched to a gene: 7. The CDR3 DNA is TGTGCCAGCAGCTTAATCCGGGAGGGTGATGAGACCCAGTACTTC. This gives the protein CASSLIREGDETQYF.

In this sample, this clonotype turned up a few times. The genes are TRBV12-3 or TRBV12-4 and TRBJ2-2, with 8 bases lining up with TRBD1. The CDR3 spans 15 residues. V gave up 4 bases and J gave up 6 bases; unmatched junction bases: 7. The DNA for the CDR3 is TGTGCCAGCAGTTCCCGACAGGGGTCTGCCGGGGAGCTGTTTTTT. This gives the protein CASSSRQGSAGELFF.

V usage is TRBV11-2 and J usage is TRBJ1-1, with D possibly TRBD1 on 5 matching bases. Looked up from germline, CDR1 is SGHAT and CDR2 is FQNNGV. This CDR3 comprises 12 residues. Deletions cut 5 bases from V and 4 bases from J, with 8 bases between. The CDR3 reads CASSDGGTEAFF. CDR3 DNA sequence: TGTGCCAGCAGCGATGGGGGCACTGAAGCTTTCTTT.

This clonotype came up a few times. The chain joins TRBV12-3 or TRBV12-4 to TRBJ1-1, with D possibly matching TRBD1 (5 bases). There are 13 residues in the CDR3. The V end lost 8 bases, the J end lost 3 bases, and 13 bases lay between the germline ends. The CDR3 nucleotides are TGTGCCAGCTCAAGGGCGGGACACACTGAAGCTTTCTTT. Amino acid sequence: CASSRAGHTEAFF.

This clonotype was counted between two and nine times. V is TRBV7-8 and J is TRBJ2-1; TRBD1 aligns across 8 bases. The CDR3 has 14 amino acids. J was trimmed by 9 bases and V by 8 bases; bases with no gene match: 12. The V gene's germline CDR1 is SGHVS and CDR2 FQNEAQ. The CDR3 here is CASVRTGSEGEQFF. CDR3 sequence (DNA): TGTGCCAGCGTCCGGACAGGGTCCGAAGGTGAGCAGTTCTTC.

This clonotype was recorded a few times. The chain recombines TRBV28 with TRBJ1-5; D is unresolved. The V end was cut by 3 bases, the J end by 7 bases, with 13 bases between. The CDR3 consists of 14 residues. CDR1 and CDR2 (germline): MDHEN, SYDVKM. CDR3 sequence (DNA): TGTGCCAGCAGTTTTTTGCCCGGTGACCAGCCCCAGCATTTT. Its protein product is CASSFLPGDQPQHF.

This clonotype came up a few times. The J gene is TRBJ2-1, the V gene TRBV6-2 or TRBV6-3; D not resolved. CDR1 and CDR2 from the germline V gene are MNHEY and SVGEGT. V lost 2 bases and J lost 5, with 4 bases in between. This CDR3 has 12 residues. This CDR3 is CASSYEDNEQFF. CDR3 in DNA: TGTGCCAGCAGTTACGAGGACAATGAGCAGTTCTTC.

This clonotype was counted a few times. The chain uses TRBV19 and TRBJ2-5; possible D gene TRBD2, 6 bases. Trimming took 4 bases from V and 4 from J, leaving 16 bases between them. Germline CDR1 LNHDA, CDR2 SQIVND (reference sequence). CDR3 length equals 15 residues. For the CDR3, the DNA is TGTGCCAGTAGTACCCCCGGGGGAGGCCCAGAGACCCAGTACTTC. It translates to CASSTPGGGPETQYF.

There are a few counts of this clonotype. The chain carries TRBV12-3 or TRBV12-4 and TRBJ2-3; 8 bases line up with TRBD1. The V gene end was trimmed by 5 bases and the J gene end by 4 bases; junction bases not matched to a gene: 8. The CDR3 totals 15 residues. CDR3 in amino acids: CASSRPRQGSDTQYF. DNA for the CDR3: TGTGCCAGCAGTCGACCGCGACAGGGGTCAGATACGCAGTATTTT.

This chain joins TRBV2 and TRBJ2-7; 7 bases fit TRBD2. The trim removed 4 bases at V and 3 bases at J, leaving 6 bases unmatched. This CDR3 has 14 residues. CDR1 is SNHLY and CDR2 is FYNNEI in the germline V gene. CDR3 nucleotide sequence: TGTGCCAGCAGTGTTACTAGCGTGAGCTACGAGCAGTACTTC. Translated: CASSVTSVSYEQYF. The full variable domain, its missing parts supplied by reference TRBV2 and TRBJ2-7, is EPEVTQTPSHQVTQMGQEVILRCVPISNHLYFYWYRQILGQKVEFLVSFYNNEISEKSEIFDDQFSVERPDGSNFTLKIRSTKLEDSAMYFCASSVTSVSYEQYFGPGTRLTVT.

This clonotype was found a few times. This chain links TRBV15 with TRBJ2-1; 7 nucleotides match TRBD2. V was pared by 3 bases and J by 4 bases, with 9 bases of the junction left unmatched. The germline CDR1 and CDR2 sequences are LNHNV and YYDKDF (reference sequence). The CDR3 covers 16 residues. The CDR3 sequence is CATSRTLAENYNEQFF. As DNA, the CDR3 is TGTGCCACCAGCAGGACCCTAGCGGAGAATTACAATGAGCAGTTCTTC.

This clonotype appeared a few times. V usage is TRBV29-1 and J usage is TRBJ2-5, with D perhaps given as TRBD1 or TRBD2 (5 bases each). The CDR3 has 12 residues. Germline V CDR1 and CDR2: SQVTM, ANQGSEA. Trimming shortened V by 7 bases and J by 5 bases, and 14 bases separated the two germline ends. This chain's CDR3 is CSAGPGGETQYF. The CDR3 DNA reads as TGCAGCGCGGGACCCGGCGGGGAGACCCAGTACTTC. The full variable domain, with the rest looked up from reference TRBV29-1 and TRBJ2-5, is SAVISQKPSRDICQRGTSLTIQCQVDSQVTMMFWYRQQPGQSLTLIATANQGSEATYESGFVIDKFPISRPNLTFSTLTVSNMSPEDSSIYLCSAGPGGETQYFGPGTRLLVL.

At least ten counts were recorded for this clonotype. The V call is TRBV30, the J call TRBJ2-5, with D possibly being TRBD2 (6 bases). Per germline, CDR1 GTSNPN and CDR2 SVGIG (reference sequence). Trimming pared 5 bases from V and 2 bases from J, leaving 12 bases between. The CDR3 is 13 residues long. CDR3 protein: CAWHRLVQETQYF. For the CDR3, the DNA is TGTGCCTGGCACCGACTAGTACAAGAGACCCAGTACTTC.

The chain joins TRBV18 to TRBJ2-2; 7 nucleotides align to TRBD2. The CDR3 has 14 amino acids. Trimming at V came to 9 bases and at J to 2 bases, leaving 6 bases not matched to a gene. CDR1 and CDR2 from the germline V gene are KGHSH and LQKENI. CDR3 amino acids: CASRDYTNTGELFF. In DNA form, the CDR3 reads TGTGCCAGTCGGGACTACACAAACACCGGGGAGCTGTTTTTT.

This clonotype was observed a few times. This chain connects TRBV28 to TRBJ1-2; D ambiguous. The length of the CDR3 is 13 residues. Germline V gene lookup returns CDR1 MDHEN and CDR2 SYDVKM. V dropped 5 bases and J dropped 5 bases, with 12 bases sitting between them. CDR3 region: CASSPGRLYGYTF. DNA for the CDR3: TGTGCCAGCAGTCCCGGCAGGCTTTATGGCTACACCTTC.

In this sample, this clonotype turned up a few times. CDR3 nucleotides: TGTGCCAGCAGCGGGGGGGTTCAGGGTTTTGTCTACGAGCAGTACTTC. Residues: CASSGGVQGFVYEQYF. The rearrangement links TRBV5-5 to TRBJ2-7; 7 nucleotides align to TRBD2. Per germline, CDR1 SGHKS and CDR2 YYEKEE (reference sequence). The CDR3 contains 16 residues. The junction had 13 bases not matched to a gene; V was cut back by 4 bases and J by 3 bases.

This clonotype was counted only a few times. V is TRBV18 and J is TRBJ2-1, with 11 bases matching TRBD2. The V segment lost 4 bases and the J segment 2 bases; nucleotides outside the gene matches: 7. This CDR3 is built from 17 residues. Per the germline V gene, CDR1 is KGHSH and CDR2 is LQKENI. The CDR3 nucleotides read TGTGCCAGCTCACGAACCGGGACTAGCGGAGCCTACAATGAGCAGTTCTTC. Its protein product is CASSRTGTSGAYNEQFF.

The rearrangement uses TRBV6-1 and TRBJ2-1; D may be TRBD1 or TRBD2 (5 bases each). This CDR3 spans 17 amino acids. Trimming cost V 7 bases and J 4 bases, with 23 bases left between them. Germline V gives CDR1 MNHNS, CDR2 SASEGT. In DNA form, the CDR3 reads TGTGCCAGCAACAGGAACATTTGGGCTAGCCCATACAATGAGCAGTTCTTC. Protein product: CASNRNIWASPYNEQFF.

The V gene is TRBV10-3, the J gene TRBJ2-1; D gene ambiguous. The CDR3 covers 16 residues. The V gene's germline CDR1 is ENHRY and CDR2 SYGVKD. Trimming removed 3 bases from V and 0 bases from J, with 12 bases in between. CDR3 protein: CAISDRGGSSYNEQFF. The CDR3 bases are TGTGCCATCAGTGACCGCGGTGGAAGCTCCTACAATGAGCAGTTCTTC.

This clonotype showed up just a few times. This sequence joins TRBV7-2 and TRBJ2-7, with D possibly being TRBD1 (5 bases). V was trimmed by 1 base and J by 3 bases, leaving 13 bases between them. The CDR3 length is 15 residues. From germline, CDR1 is SGHTA and CDR2 FQGNSA. The CDR3 loop reads CASSLELGLSYEQYF. CDR3 coding DNA: TGTGCCAGCAGCTTAGAGTTGGGGCTAAGCTACGAGCAGTACTTC. The full variable domain, rest sourced from reference TRBV7-2 and TRBJ2-7, is GAGVSQSPSNKVTEKGKDVELRCDPISGHTALYWYRQSLGQGLEFLIYFQGNSAPDKSGLPSDRFSAERTGGSVSTLTIQRTQQEDSAVYLCASSLELGLSYEQYFGPGTRLTVT.

CDR3 region: CSVPGIVAGGPSEQFF. The CDR3 DNA sequence: TGCAGCGTCCCCGGAATTGTGGCGGGAGGGCCTTCTGAGCAGTTCTTC. The genes are TRBV29-1 and TRBJ2-1, with TRBD2 identical over 9 bases. J lost 9 bases, V lost 6 bases, and 18 bases had no gene match. Looked up from germline, CDR1 is SQVTM and CDR2 is ANQGSEA. The CDR3 consists of 16 residues.

This clonotype was found a few times. Here the CDR3 reads CASSYFWGSGETQYF. CDR3 bases: TGTGCCAGCAGCTATTTCTGGGGGTCGGGAGAGACCCAGTACTTC. The V call is TRBV7-6, the J call TRBJ2-5; D is perhaps TRBD1 or TRBD2 (5 bases each). The V end lost 4 bases, the J end lost 4 bases, and 16 bases lay between the germline ends. Germline V CDR1 and CDR2: SGHVS, FNYEAQ. This CDR3 is 15 amino acids long.

The chain links TRBV10-3 to TRBJ2-3; 9 bases are a match to TRBD2. J lost 2 bases, V lost 9 bases, and 6 bases had no gene match. Per germline, CDR1 ENHRY and CDR2 SYGVKD. The CDR3 has 14 amino acids. As DNA, the CDR3 is TGTGCCATTAAGACTAGCGGAGACACAGATACGCAGTATTTT. This gives the protein CAIKTSGDTDTQYF.

V is TRBV7-2 and J is TRBJ1-2; D call uncertain. Trimming took off 3 bases at V and 8 bases at J, with 10 bases between the two ends. Per germline, CDR1 SGHTA and CDR2 FQGNSA. The CDR3 runs to 12 residues. The chain's CDR3 is CASSFQNSGYTF. CDR3 bases: TGTGCCAGCAGCTTCCAAAACTCCGGCTACACCTTC.

The chain employs TRBV15 and TRBJ1-4; D possibly corresponds to TRBD1 (5 bases). Germline CDR1 and CDR2: LNHNV and YYDKDF (reference sequence). V lost 3 bases to trimming and J lost 3 bases, with 14 bases between them. This CDR3 contains 16 residues. CDR3 bases: TGTGCCACCAGCAGTTCTTACGACAGCCCTAATGAAAAACTGTTTTTT. Translating gives CATSSSYDSPNEKLFF.

This clonotype was picked up a small number of times. The V and J genes are TRBV19 and TRBJ2-5, with D uncertain. The length of the CDR3 is 13 residues. V was shortened by 9 bases and J by 1 base, with 12 bases between the two germline ends. CDR1 is LNHDA and CDR2 is SQIVND in the germline V gene (reference sequence). CDR3 in DNA: TGTGCCAGCGGAAGGTCGGCCCAAGAGACCCAGTACTTC. It specifies CASGRSAQETQYF.

A note on this clonotype: A junction boundary mismatches the germline segment, possibly from a read error. The V and J genes are TRBV7-7 and TRBJ2-1, with 7 bases fitting TRBD2. The CDR3 is 13 amino acids. CDR1 is SSHAT, CDR2 FNYEAQ, per germline (reference sequence). The CDR3 DNA sequence: TGTGCTAGCAGCTTTGGCGGGAGCAATGAGCAGTTCTTC. Its translation is CASSFGGSNEQFF.

There are a few counts of this clonotype. The rearrangement links TRBV2 to TRBJ2-7; D not resolved. V dropped 8 bases and J dropped 0 bases, with 8 bases sitting between them. Per the germline V gene, CDR1 is SNHLY and CDR2 is FYNNEI. The CDR3 covers 12 residues. The CDR3, as DNA: TGTGCCAGCGATTCCAGCTCCTACGAGCAGTACTTC. Protein product: CASDSSSYEQYF.

This clonotype was observed a few times. V gene TRBV10-1 combines with J gene TRBJ2-1; perhaps TRBD1 as D (6 bases). The germline gives CDR1 WNHNN, CDR2 SYGVQD (reference sequence). The CDR3 is made up of 15 amino acids. The V end lost 5 bases, the J end lost 1 base, and 12 bases lay between the germline ends. The CDR3 sequence: CASSPQGISYNEQFF. CDR3 sequence (DNA): TGCGCCAGCAGTCCTCAGGGGATATCCTACAATGAGCAGTTCTTC.

This clonotype showed up just a few times. The chain joins TRBV20-1 to TRBJ2-3; 7 positions agree with TRBD2. The CDR3 spans 14 residues. V trimming: 4 bases; J trimming: 0 bases; junction bases outside the gene matches: 4. The V gene's germline CDR1 is DFQATT and CDR2 SNEGSKA (reference sequence). The CDR3 nucleotides read TGCAGTGCTACGACTAGCACTAGCACAGATACGCAGTATTTT. It encodes CSATTSTSTDTQYF.